Below are 12 T cell receptor beta chains sequenced from a single sample in a study of control samples from healthy donors and cancer patients. TCRdb's copy holds only in-frame clones and misses some; the assay was immunoSEQ multiplex PCR. This repertoire shows 150,000 to 200,000 clones, around 93% found once; its top ten account for over 4%. Sequenced input: blood. These receptors originate from a woman aged 60 to 75 in good health.

This clone was recorded once. The J gene is TRBJ1-2, the V gene TRBV5-1; no reliable D call. Trimming pared 3 bases from V and 6 bases from J, leaving 12 bases between. The CDR3 is 13 amino acids. Germline V gene sequence: CDR1 SGHRS, CDR2 YFSETQ. The CDR3 is CASSSAASHGYTF. CDR3 nucleotide sequence: TGCGCCAGCAGCTCAGCAGCTAGCCATGGCTACACCTTC.

This clone rates as medium-sized. The rearrangement joins TRBV19 to TRBJ1-1, with 7 bases matching TRBD1. This CDR3 is built from 13 residues. V shed 6 bases and J 7 bases; nucleotides not matched to a gene: 8. The V gene's germline CDR1 is LNHDA and CDR2 SQIVND (reference sequence). The CDR3 coding sequence is TGTGCCAGTAGCGGCGGGACAGCCTATGAAGCTTTCTTT. This translates into CASSGGTAYEAFF. Full variable domain (missing parts from reference TRBV19 and TRBJ1-1): DGGITQSPKYLFRKEGQNVTLSCEQNLNHDAMYWYRQDPGQGLRLIYYSQIVNDFQKGDIAEGYSVSREKKESFPLTVTSAQKNPTAFYLCASSGGTAYEAFFGQGTRLTVV.

In nucleotides, the CDR3 is TGTGCCAGCTCACCACCGTTGGAAGGCTACACCTTC. Translating gives CASSPPLEGYTF. The chain carries TRBV18 and TRBJ1-2; D remains unclear. This CDR3 is built from 12 residues. V gave up 0 bases and J gave up 8 bases, with 7 bases separating them. Looked up from germline, CDR1 is KGHSH and CDR2 is LQKENI.

The sample holds one count of this clone. V and J are TRBV9 and TRBJ1-2; TRBD1 agrees at 10 bases. This CDR3 region has 15 residues. V trimming: 3 bases; J trimming: 4 bases; junction bases outside the gene matches: 6. Germline CDR1 reads SGDLS; CDR2 reads YYNGEE. The CDR3: CASSAGQGGFYGYTF. Here the CDR3 DNA reads TGTGCCAGCAGCGCAGGACAGGGGGGCTTCTATGGCTACACCTTC.

CDR3 nucleotides: TGTGCCAGCAGTAGAGTGGGGGCGTCGAGCACTGAAGCTTTCTTT. This encodes CASSRVGASSTEAFF. The V call is TRBV6-5, the J call TRBJ1-1; possible D gene TRBD1, 6 bases. This CDR3 spans 15 amino acids. Trimming removed 5 bases from V and 4 bases from J, with 17 bases in between. Germline CDR1 and CDR2: MNHEY and SVGAGI.

The gene calls are TRBV6-5 and TRBJ1-3, with D perhaps matching TRBD1 (6 bases). Germline loops: CDR1 MNHEY, CDR2 SVGAGI. Trimming left V 6 bases short and J 0 bases short, with 12 bases between. The CDR3 spans 15 residues. CDR3 nucleotides: TGTGCCAGCAGACGACAGGCGAGCTCTGGAAACACCATATATTTT. It codes for CASRRQASSGNTIYF.

This chain uses TRBV5-5 with TRBJ1-5; D is perhaps TRBD1 (6 bases). Germline CDR1 is SGHKS and CDR2 is YYEKEE (reference sequence). The germline V and J ends were trimmed by 1 base and 4 bases, with 9 bases remaining between them. This CDR3 is built from 14 residues. The CDR3 spells CASSLSGANQPQHF. The CDR3 nucleotides read TGTGCCAGCAGCTTGTCAGGGGCAAATCAGCCCCAGCATTTT.

The chain employs TRBV29-1 and TRBJ2-6, with D possibly TRBD2 on 6 matching bases. The CDR3 spans 15 residues. CDR1 is SQVTM and CDR2 is ANQGSEA in the germline V gene. V gave up 4 bases and J gave up 0 bases, with 10 bases separating them. The CDR3, as DNA: TGCAGCGTTGCGGAGGGGATCTCTGGGGCCAACGTCCTGACTTTC. Residues: CSVAEGISGANVLTF.

This chain links TRBV11-2 with TRBJ2-6; D gene ambiguous. This CDR3 is built from 17 residues. Germline V gives CDR1 SGHAT, CDR2 FQNNGV. V gave up 0 bases and J gave up 2 bases, with 11 bases separating them. The CDR3 reads CASSLDRLEAGANVLTF. The CDR3 coding sequence is TGTGCCAGCAGCTTAGATCGTCTTGAGGCTGGGGCCAACGTCCTGACTTTC.

The chain is built from TRBV19 and TRBJ2-1; D possibly corresponds to TRBD1 (5 bases). CDR1 and CDR2 (germline): LNHDA, SQIVND (reference sequence). V was trimmed by 5 bases and J by 5 bases, leaving 10 bases between them. The CDR3 sequence is 13 residues long. DNA for the CDR3: TGTGCCAGTAGTTTCCAGGGCAACAATGAGCAGTTCTTC. Translation: CASSFQGNNEQFF. Full variable domain (rest looked up from reference TRBV19 and TRBJ2-1): DGGITQSPKYLFRKEGQNVTLSCEQNLNHDAMYWYRQDPGQGLRLIYYSQIVNDFQKGDIAEGYSVSREKKESFPLTVTSAQKNPTAFYLCASSFQGNNEQFFGPGTRLTVL.

The chain is built from TRBV6-5 and TRBJ1-4, with D maybe TRBD1 (6 bases). Trimming removed 2 bases at V and 6 bases at J, with 10 bases between. The CDR3 contains 14 residues. From germline, CDR1 is MNHEY and CDR2 SVGAGI. The DNA for the CDR3 is TGTGCCAGCAGTTACCGGCAGGGGTATGAAAAACTGTTTTTT. Its translation is CASSYRQGYEKLFF.

V and J are TRBV7-3 and TRBJ1-1, with 8 positions matching TRBD1. Germline loops: CDR1 SGHTA, CDR2 FQGTGA. The CDR3 totals 13 residues. V shed 5 bases, J shed 4 bases, and the junction held 3 bases outside the gene matches. The CDR3 sequence is CASSLTGGTEAFF. In DNA form, the CDR3 reads TGTGCCAGCAGCCTTACAGGGGGCACTGAAGCTTTCTTT.